This T cell receptor beta chain was recorded in a study of cytomegalovirus exposure and HLA in healthy donors. Germline V lookup: CDR1 SSHAT, CDR2 FNYEAQ (reference sequence). There are 15 residues in the CDR3. V was trimmed by 5 bases and J by 0 bases, leaving 12 bases between them. Here immunoSEQ multiplex PCR was the method, and the copy in TCRdb shows in-frame clones only, minus some. The sample has about 360,000 clones; 75% to 90% are singletons. The receptor's source is a woman in her late teens or twenties in good health and CMV-seronegative. The material sequenced was PBMCs. V usage is TRBV7-7 and J usage is TRBJ2-3; D is possibly TRBD1 (6 bases). In DNA, the CDR3 is TGTGCCAGCAGCCTCGGACAGACTAGCACAGATACGCAGTATTTT. Protein: CASSLGQTSTDTQYF.